This T cell receptor (beta chain) was captured by sequencing in a study of blood T cell repertoires in COVID-19. Background on the study: The United States, Italy and Spain supplied acute and convalescent COVID-19 samples. Nucleic acid was either cDNA or gDNA, and it came from T cells, B-cell-depleted T cells, or PBMCs.

Sequencing used immunoSEQ multiplex PCR; TCRdb keeps in-frame clones, though not all of them. The table lists a few hundred thousand clones, roughly nine tenths of them singletons. V was cut by 8 bases and J by 4 bases, with 23 bases left in between. The CDR3 totals 16 residues. This clone was seen more than once but under ten times. This clonotype was sampled from a man in his sixties with acute or convalescent COVID-19. Material: peripheral blood. This chain uses TRBV23-1 with TRBJ1-2; D is unclear. TRBV23-1 counts as an open reading frame of uncertain function. As DNA, the CDR3 is TGCGCCAGCGTTCTTCGGCCCCAGGCCAGGCTCTATGGCTACACCTTC. Amino acid sequence: CASVLRPQARLYGYTF.